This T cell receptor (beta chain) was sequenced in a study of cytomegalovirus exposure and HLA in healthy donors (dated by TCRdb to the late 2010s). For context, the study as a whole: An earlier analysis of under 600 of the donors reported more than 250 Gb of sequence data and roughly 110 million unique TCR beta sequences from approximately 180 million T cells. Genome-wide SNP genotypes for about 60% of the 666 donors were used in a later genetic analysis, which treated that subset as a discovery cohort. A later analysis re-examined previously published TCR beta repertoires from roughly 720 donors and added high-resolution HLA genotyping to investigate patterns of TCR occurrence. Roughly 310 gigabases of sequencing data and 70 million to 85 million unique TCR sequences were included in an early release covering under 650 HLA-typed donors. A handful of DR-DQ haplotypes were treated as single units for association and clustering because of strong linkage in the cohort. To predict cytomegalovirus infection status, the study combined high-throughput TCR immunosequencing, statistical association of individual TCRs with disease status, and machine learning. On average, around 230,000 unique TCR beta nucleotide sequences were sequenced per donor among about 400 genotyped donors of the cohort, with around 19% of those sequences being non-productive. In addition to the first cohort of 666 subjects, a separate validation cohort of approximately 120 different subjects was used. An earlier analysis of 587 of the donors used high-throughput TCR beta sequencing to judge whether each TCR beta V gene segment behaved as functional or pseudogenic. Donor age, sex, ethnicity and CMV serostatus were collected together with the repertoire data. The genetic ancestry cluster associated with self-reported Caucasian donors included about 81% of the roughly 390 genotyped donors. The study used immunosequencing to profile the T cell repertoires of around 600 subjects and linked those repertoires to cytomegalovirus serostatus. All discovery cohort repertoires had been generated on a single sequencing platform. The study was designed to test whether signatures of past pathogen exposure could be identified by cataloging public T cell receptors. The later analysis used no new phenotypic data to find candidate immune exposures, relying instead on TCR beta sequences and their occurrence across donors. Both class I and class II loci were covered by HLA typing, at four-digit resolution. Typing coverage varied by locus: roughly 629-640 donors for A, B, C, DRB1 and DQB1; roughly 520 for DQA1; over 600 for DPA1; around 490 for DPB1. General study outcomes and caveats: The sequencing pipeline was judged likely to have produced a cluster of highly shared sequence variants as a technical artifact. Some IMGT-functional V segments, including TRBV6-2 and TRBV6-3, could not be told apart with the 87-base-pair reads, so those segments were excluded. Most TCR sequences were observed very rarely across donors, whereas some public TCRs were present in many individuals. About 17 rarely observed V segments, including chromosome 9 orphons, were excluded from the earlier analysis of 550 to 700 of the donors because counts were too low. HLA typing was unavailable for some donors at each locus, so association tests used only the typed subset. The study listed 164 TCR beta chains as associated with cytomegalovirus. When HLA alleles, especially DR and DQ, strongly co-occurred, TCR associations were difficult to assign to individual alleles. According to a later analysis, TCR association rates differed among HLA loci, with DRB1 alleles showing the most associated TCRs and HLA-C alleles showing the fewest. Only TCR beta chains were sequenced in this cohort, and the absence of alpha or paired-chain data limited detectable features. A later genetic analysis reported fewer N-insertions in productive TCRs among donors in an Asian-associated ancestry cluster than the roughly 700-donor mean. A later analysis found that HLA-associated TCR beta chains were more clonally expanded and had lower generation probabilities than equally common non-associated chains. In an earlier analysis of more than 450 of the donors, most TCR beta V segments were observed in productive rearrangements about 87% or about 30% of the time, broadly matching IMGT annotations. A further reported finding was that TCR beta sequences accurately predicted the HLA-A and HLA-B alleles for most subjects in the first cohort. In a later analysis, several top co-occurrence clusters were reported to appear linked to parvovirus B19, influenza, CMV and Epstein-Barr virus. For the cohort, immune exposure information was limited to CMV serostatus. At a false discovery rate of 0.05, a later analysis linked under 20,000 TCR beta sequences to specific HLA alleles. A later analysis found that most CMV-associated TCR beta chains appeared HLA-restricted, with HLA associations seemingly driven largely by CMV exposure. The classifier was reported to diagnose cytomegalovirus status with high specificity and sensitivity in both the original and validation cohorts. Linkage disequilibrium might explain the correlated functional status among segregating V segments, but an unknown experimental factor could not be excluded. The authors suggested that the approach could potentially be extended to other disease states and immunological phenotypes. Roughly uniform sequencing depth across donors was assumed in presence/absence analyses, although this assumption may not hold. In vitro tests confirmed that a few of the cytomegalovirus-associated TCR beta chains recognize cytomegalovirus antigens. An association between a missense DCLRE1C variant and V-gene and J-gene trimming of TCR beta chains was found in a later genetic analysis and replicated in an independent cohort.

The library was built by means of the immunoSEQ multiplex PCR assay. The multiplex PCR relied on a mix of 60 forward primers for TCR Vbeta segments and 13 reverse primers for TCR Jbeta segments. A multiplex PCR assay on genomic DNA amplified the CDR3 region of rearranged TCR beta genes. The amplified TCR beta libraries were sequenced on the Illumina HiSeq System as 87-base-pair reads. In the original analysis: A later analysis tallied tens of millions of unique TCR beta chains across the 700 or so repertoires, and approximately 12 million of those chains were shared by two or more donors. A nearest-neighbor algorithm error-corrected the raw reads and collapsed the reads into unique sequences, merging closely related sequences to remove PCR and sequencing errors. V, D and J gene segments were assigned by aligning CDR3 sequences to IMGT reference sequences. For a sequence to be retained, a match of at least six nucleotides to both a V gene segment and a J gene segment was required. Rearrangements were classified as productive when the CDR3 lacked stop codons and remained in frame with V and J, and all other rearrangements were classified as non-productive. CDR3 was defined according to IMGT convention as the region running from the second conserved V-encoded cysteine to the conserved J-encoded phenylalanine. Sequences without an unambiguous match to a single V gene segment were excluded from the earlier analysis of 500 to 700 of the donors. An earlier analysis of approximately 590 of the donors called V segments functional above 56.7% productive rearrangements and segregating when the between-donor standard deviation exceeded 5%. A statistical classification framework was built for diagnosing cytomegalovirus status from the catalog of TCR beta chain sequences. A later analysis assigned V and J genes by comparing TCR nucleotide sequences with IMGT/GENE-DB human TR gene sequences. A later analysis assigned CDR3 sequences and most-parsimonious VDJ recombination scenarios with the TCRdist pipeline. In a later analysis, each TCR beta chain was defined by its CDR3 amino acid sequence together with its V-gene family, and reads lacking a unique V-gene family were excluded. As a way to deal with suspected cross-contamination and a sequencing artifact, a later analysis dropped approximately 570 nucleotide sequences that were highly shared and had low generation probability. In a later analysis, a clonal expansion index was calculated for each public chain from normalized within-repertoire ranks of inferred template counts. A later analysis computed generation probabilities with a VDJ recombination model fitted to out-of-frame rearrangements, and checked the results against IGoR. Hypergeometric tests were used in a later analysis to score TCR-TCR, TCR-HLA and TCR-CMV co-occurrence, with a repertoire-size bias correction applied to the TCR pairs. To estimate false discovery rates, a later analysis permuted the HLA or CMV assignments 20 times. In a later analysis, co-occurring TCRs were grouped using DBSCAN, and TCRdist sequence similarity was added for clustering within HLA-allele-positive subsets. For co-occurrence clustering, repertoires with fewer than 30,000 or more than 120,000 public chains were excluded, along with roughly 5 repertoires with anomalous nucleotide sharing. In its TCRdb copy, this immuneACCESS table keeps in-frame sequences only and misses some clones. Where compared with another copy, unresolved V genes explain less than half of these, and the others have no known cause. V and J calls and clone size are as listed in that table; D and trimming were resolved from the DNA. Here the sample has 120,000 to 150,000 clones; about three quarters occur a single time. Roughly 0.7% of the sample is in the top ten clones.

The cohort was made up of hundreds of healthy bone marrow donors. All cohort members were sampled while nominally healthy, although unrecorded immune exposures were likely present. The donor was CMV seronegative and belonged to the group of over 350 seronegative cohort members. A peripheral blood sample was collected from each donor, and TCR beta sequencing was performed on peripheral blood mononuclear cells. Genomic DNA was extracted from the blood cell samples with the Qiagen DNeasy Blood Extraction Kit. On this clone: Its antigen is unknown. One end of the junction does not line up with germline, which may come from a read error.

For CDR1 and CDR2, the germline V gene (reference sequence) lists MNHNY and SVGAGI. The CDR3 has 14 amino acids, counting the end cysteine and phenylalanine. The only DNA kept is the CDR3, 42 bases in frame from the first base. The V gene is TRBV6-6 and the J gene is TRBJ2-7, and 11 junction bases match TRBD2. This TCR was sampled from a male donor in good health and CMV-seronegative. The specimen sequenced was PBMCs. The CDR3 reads CASSSSGRPYEQYF. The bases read TGTGCCAGCAGTTCTAGCGGGAGGCCCTATGAGCAGTACTTC.